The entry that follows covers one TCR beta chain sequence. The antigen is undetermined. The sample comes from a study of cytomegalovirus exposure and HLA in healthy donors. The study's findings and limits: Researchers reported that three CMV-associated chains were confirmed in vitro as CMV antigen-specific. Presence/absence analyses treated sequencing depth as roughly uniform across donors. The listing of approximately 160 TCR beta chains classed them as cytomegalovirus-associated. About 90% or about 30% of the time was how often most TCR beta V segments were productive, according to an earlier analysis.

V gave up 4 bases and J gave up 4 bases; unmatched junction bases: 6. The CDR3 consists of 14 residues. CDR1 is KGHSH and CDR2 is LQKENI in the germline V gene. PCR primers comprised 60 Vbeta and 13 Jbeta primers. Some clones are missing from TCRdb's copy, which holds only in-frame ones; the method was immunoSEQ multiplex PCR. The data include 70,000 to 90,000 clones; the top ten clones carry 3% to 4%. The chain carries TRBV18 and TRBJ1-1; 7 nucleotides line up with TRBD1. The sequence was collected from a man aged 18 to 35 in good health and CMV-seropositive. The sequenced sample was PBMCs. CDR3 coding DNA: TGTGCCAGCTCACTTGGCAGGGGGGCCACTGAAGCTTTCTTT. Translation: CASSLGRGATEAFF.